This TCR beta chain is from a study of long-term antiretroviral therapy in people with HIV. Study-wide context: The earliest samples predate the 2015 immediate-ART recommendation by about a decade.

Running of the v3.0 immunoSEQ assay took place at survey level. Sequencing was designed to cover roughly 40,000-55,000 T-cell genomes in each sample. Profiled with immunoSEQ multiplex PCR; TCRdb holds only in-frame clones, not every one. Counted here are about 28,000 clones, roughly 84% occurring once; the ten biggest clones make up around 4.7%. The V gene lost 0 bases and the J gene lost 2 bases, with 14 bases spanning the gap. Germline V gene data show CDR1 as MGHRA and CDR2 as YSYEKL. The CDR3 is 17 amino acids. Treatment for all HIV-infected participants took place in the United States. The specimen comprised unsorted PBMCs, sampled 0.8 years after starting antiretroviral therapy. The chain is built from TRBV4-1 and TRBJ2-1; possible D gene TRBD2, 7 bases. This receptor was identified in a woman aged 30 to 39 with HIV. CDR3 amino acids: CASSQDGGGATYNEQFF. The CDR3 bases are TGCGCCAGCAGCCAAGATGGAGGGGGGGCCACCTACAATGAGCAGTTCTTC.